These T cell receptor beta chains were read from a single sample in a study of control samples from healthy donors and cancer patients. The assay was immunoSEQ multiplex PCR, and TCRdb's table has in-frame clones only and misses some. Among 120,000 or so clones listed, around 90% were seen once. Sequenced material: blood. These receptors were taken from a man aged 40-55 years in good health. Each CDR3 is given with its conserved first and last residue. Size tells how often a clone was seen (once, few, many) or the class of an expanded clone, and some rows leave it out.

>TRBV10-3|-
CAISSGGAGTDTQYF
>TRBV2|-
CASVWAGASGETQYF
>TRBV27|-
CASSLPGTVKGNTIYF
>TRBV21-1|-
CASSNRALSRGGGLLSGELFF
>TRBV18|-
CASSPTSGGSSYEQYF
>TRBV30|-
CAWATGGYEKLFF
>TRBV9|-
CASSVSLAEETQYF
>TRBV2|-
CASSEVWGTEAFF
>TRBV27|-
CASSPNPIQPQHF
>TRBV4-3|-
CASSQGSIGEGGQPQHF
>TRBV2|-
CASREWGYGYTF
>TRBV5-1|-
CASSLRGDTGELFF
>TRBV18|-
CASSLSGGFQPQHF
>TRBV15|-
CATSRKQGGGTGELFF
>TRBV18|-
CASSHRDMVRNEQFF
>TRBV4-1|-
CASSVGTGFGANVLTF
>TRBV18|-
CASFTNRDYEQYF
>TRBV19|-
CASSLGLVRGEQFF
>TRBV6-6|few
CASSTGDRVASPLHF
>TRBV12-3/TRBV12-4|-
CASSSGGGGYTF
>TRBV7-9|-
CASSPWDRARYGYTF
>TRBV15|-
CATRSSGGETQYF
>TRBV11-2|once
CASSLGQETQYF
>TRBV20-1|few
CSASKSLGSNSPLHF
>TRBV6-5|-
CASSYSRPGDNSPLHF
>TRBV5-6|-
CASSLAGTGGLGNTIYF
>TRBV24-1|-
CATSEIAGALDTQYF
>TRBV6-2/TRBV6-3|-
CASSPTGDGYTF
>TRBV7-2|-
CASSLAPRNSGNTIYF
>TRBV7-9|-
CASASLDTQYF
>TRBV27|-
CASSFSSYNEQFF
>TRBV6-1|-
CASSEVNMNTEAFF
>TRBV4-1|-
CASSQVPLYEQYF
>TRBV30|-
CAWSGDRGHGYTF
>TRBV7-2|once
CASSARVRGAGVYGYTF
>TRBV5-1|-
CASSISTGVNEKLFF
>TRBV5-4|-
CASSTLTDGVSYGYTF
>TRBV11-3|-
CASSSSNSPLHF
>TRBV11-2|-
CASSLTGGSTGELFF
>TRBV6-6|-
CASSPNGANYGYTF
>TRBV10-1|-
CASSTDLWAEAFF
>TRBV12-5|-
CASGLLRGQGIGPYNSPLHF
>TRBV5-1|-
CASSLGRGATDTQYF
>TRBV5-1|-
CASSLRSGTRIYGYTF
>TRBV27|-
CASSPLDRDYEQYF
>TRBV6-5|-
CASSYGGEKLFF
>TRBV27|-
CASRPTANYGYTF
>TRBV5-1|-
CASSLEPSGGKDTQYF
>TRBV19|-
CASSISVIGVEAFF
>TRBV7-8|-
CASSPPPPGTQYF
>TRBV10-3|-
CAIRSSGGQNEQFF
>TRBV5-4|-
CASSDPWVVSNEQFF